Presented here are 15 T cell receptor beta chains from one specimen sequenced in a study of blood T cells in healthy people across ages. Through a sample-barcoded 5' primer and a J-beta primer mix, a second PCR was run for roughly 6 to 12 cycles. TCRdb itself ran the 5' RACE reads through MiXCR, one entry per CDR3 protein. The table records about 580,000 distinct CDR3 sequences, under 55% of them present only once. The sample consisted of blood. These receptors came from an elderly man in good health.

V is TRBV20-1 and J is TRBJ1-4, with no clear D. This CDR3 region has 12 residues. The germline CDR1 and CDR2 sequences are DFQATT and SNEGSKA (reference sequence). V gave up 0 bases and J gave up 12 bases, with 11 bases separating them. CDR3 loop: CSARDGPVQLFF. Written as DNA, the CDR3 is TGCAGTGCTAGAGATGGGCCGGTCCAACTGTTTTTT.

CDR3 protein: CASSGDRGSFNEQFF. CDR3 in DNA: TGTGCCAGCAGCGGCGACAGGGGGAGCTTCAATGAGCAGTTCTTC. This chain joins TRBV9 and TRBJ2-1; the match to TRBD1 covers 9 bases. Germline lookup yields CDR1 SGDLS and CDR2 YYNGEE. The CDR3 spans 15 residues. V was pared by 3 bases and J by 6 bases, with 7 bases of the junction left unmatched.

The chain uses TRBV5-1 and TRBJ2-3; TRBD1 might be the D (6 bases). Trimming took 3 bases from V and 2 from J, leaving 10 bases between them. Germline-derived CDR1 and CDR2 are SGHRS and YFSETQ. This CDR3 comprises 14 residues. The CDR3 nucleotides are TGCGCCAGCAGCTCCGACAGGAACACAGATACGCAGTATTTT. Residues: CASSSDRNTDTQYF. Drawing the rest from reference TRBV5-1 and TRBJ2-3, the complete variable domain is KAGVTQTPRYLIKTRGQQVTLSCSPISGHRSVSWYQQTPGQGLQFLFEYFSETQRNKGNFPGRFSGRQFSNSRSEMNVSTLELGDSALYLCASSSDRNTDTQYFGPGTRLTVL.

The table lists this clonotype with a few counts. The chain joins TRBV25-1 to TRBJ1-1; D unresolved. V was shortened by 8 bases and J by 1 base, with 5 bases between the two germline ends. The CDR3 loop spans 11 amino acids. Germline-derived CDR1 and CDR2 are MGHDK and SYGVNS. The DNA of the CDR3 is TGTGCCAGCGGGAAGAACACTGAAGCTTTCTTT. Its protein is CASGKNTEAFF.

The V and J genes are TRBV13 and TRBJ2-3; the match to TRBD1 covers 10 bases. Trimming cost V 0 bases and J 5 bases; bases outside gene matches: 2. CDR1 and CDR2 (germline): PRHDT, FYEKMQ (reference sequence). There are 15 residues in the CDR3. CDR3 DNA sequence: TGTGCCAGCAGCTTAGGGGGACAGGGGATAGATACGCAGTATTTT. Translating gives CASSLGGQGIDTQYF.

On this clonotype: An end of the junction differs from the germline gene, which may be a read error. This chain's CDR3 is CASSSQGANTEVFF. CDR3 nucleotide sequence: TGTGCCAGCAGCTCACAGGGGGCGAACACTGAAGTTTTCTTT. The chain recombines TRBV11-2 with TRBJ1-1; 9 bases fit TRBD1. Germline lookup yields CDR1 SGHAT and CDR2 FQNNGV. The CDR3 is 14 amino acids.

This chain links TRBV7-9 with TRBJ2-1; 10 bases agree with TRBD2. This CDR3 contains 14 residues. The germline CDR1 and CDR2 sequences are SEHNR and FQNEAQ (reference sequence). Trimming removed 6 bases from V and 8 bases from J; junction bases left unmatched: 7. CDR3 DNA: TGTGCCAGCAGGCAAGCGGGGGGGCATGATGAGCAGTTCTTC. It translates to CASRQAGGHDEQFF.

The CDR3, as DNA: TGCAGTGCTAATCACGGGGGGGCCCTTTACGAGCAGTACTTC. It yields the protein CSANHGGALYEQYF. The genes are TRBV20-1 and TRBJ2-5; 8 nucleotides line up with TRBD2. TRBJ2-7 explains the end of the DNA better; the J call may be wrong. CDR3 length: 14 residues. CDR1 DFQATT and CDR2 SNEGSKA come from the germline V gene (reference sequence).

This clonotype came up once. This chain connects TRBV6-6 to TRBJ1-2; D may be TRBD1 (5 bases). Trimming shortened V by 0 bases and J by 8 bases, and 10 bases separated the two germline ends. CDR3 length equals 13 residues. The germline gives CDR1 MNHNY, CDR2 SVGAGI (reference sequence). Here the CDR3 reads CASSYSMTEGYTF. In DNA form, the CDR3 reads TGTGCCAGCAGTTACTCGATGACAGAAGGCTACACCTTC.

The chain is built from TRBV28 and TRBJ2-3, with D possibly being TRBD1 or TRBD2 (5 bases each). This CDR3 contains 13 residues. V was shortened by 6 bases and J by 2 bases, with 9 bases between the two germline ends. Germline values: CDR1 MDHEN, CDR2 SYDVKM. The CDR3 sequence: CASRGPNTDTQYF. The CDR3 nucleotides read TGTGCCAGCAGGGGACCGAACACAGATACGCAGTATTTT.

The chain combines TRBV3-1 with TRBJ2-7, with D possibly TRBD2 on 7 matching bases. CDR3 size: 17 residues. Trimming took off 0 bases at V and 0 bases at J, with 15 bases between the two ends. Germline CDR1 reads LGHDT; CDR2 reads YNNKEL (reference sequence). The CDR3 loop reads CASSQDVTGGSSYEQYF. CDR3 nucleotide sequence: TGTGCCAGCAGCCAAGATGTGACGGGGGGCAGCTCCTACGAGCAGTACTTC.

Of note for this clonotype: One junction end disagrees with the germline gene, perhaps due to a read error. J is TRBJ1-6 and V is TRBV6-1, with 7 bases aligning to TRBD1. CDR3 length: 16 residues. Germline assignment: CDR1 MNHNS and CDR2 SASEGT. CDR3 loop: CASREAGGIYNSPLHF. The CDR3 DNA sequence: TGTGCCAGCAGGGAAGCAGGGGGGATCTATAATTCACCCCTCCACTTT.

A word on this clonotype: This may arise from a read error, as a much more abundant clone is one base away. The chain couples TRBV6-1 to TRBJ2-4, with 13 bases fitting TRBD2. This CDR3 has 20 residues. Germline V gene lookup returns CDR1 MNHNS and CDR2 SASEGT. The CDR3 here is CASSRGTSGILTLAKNTQYF. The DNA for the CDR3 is TGTGCCAGCAGTAGGGGGACTAGCGGGATTTTGACGCTAGCCAAAAACACTCAGTACTTC.

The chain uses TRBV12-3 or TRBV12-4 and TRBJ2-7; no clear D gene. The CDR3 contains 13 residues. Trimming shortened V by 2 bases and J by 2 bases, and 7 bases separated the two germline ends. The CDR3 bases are TGTGCCAGCAGTTTAAAGGGCACCTACGAGCAGTACTTC. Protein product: CASSLKGTYEQYF.

CDR3 loop: CASSDGRYNEQFF. The CDR3 DNA reads TGTGCCAGCAGCGACGGACGTTACAATGAGCAGTTCTTC. J is TRBJ2-1 and V is TRBV7-2; D uncertain. Germline assignment: CDR1 SGHTA and CDR2 FQGNSA. Between the trimmed V and J ends, which lost 5 bases and 4 bases, there was a span of 9 bases. This CDR3 contains 13 residues.